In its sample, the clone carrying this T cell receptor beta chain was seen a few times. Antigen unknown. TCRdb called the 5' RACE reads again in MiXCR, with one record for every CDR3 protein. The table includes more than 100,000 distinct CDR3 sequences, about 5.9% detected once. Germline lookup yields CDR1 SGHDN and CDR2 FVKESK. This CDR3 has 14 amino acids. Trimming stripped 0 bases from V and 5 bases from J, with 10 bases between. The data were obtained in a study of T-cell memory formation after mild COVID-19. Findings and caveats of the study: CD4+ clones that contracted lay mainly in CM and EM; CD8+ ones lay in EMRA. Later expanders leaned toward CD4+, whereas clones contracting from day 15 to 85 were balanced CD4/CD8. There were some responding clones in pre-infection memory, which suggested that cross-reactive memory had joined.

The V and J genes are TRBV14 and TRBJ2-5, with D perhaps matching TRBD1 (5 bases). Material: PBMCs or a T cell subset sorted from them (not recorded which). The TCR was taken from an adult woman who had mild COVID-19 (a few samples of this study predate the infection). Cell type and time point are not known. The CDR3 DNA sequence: TGTGCCAGCAGCCAAGAGCTCAGGGCTGAGACCCAGTACTTC. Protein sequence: CASSQELRAETQYF.